Below, 15 T cell receptor beta chains from the same sample are listed, as sequenced in a study of control samples from healthy donors and cancer patients. The assay was immunoSEQ multiplex PCR, and TCRdb's table has in-frame clones only and misses some. Altogether roughly 38,000 clones are present, 80% to 95% being singletons, with the ten largest covering roughly 3.5%. The sample consisted of blood. These TCRs come from a woman aged 45-60 years in good health.

The V call is TRBV6-5, the J call TRBJ1-2; possible D gene TRBD1, 5 bases. The V end lost 8 bases, the J end lost 7 bases, and 14 bases lay between the germline ends. Germline CDR1 and CDR2: MNHEY and SVGAGI. The length of the CDR3 is 12 residues. CDR3 protein: CASRPGFGGYTF. The CDR3 DNA reads TGTGCCAGCCGGCCAGGGTTCGGTGGCTACACCTTC.

V usage is TRBV10-3 and J usage is TRBJ1-1; D ambiguous. The CDR3 runs 14 residues. The germline V gene encodes CDR1 ENHRY and CDR2 SYGVKD. Trimming removed 6 bases at V and 2 bases at J, with 13 bases between. The CDR3 sequence: CAIRIFQENTEAFF. The CDR3 DNA is TGTGCCATCAGGATTTTTCAGGAAAACACTGAAGCTTTCTTT.

The gene calls are TRBV18 and TRBJ1-1; D possibly corresponds to TRBD1 (6 bases). V lost 3 bases and J 0 bases, leaving 11 bases between the germline ends. The CDR3 runs 15 residues. The germline CDR1 and CDR2 sequences are KGHSH and LQKENI. The CDR3, as DNA: TGTGCCAGCTCACCTTCACGACAGGTGAACACTGAAGCTTTCTTT. It is translated as CASSPSRQVNTEAFF.

The V gene is TRBV6-4, the J gene TRBJ2-7; possibly TRBD1 or TRBD2 for D (5 bases each). Germline CDR1 and CDR2: MRHNA and SNTAGT. This CDR3 contains 14 residues. V lost 10 bases and J lost 2, with 18 bases in between. The CDR3 loop reads CATRRAKGAYEQYF. CDR3 DNA sequence: TGTGCCACCAGGCGGGCCAAAGGGGCCTACGAGCAGTACTTC.

The chain combines TRBV6-1 with TRBJ1-1; 8 bases align to TRBD1. Trimming at V came to 2 bases and at J to 8 bases, leaving 1 base not matched to a gene. Germline V gene sequence: CDR1 MNHNS, CDR2 SASEGT. The CDR3 runs to 12 residues. DNA of the CDR3: TGTGCCAGCAGTGAAAGACAGGGGGAAGCTTTCTTT. Protein product: CASSERQGEAFF.

This chain joins TRBV2 and TRBJ2-2, with 7 bases matching TRBD2. This CDR3 has 18 residues. CDR1 SNHLY and CDR2 FYNNEI come from the germline V gene. The V gene end was trimmed by 4 bases and the J gene end by 0 bases; junction bases not matched to a gene: 11. The DNA for the CDR3 is TGTGCCAGCAGTGGGGTTCCTGGGGAGGGGACGAACACCGGGGAGCTGTTTTTT. This translates into CASSGVPGEGTNTGELFF.

The rearrangement links TRBV6-7 to TRBJ1-3; 7 bases are a match to TRBD1. TRBV6-7 is an ORF for which the function is uncertain. With V trimmed by 5 bases and J by 0 bases, 10 bases remained unmatched. The CDR3 extends over 17 amino acids. In DNA, the CDR3 is TGTGCCAGCAGTCACGACAGGGTGAACCCCTCTGGAAACACCATATATTTT. Amino acids: CASSHDRVNPSGNTIYF.

As for this clone: Within the sample, other DNA sequences also encode this same CDR3. The chain combines TRBV6-5 with TRBJ2-2; D not resolved. V was clipped by 5 bases and J by 4 bases, with 5 bases between them. The CDR3 extends over 12 amino acids. Germline V gene lookup returns CDR1 MNHEY and CDR2 SVGAGI. CDR3 region: CASSKRTGELFF. The CDR3 DNA sequence: TGTGCCAGCAGTAAGCGCACCGGGGAGCTGTTTTTT.

The chain is built from TRBV5-5 and TRBJ2-7; 7 bases map to TRBD1. The CDR3 spans 14 residues. Germline V gives CDR1 SGHKS, CDR2 YYEKEE (reference sequence). V shed 0 bases, J shed 2 bases, and the junction held 2 bases outside the gene matches. CDR3 nucleotides: TGTGCCAGCAGCTTGGGGGACAGCCCCTACGAGCAGTACTTC. Translated, it gives CASSLGDSPYEQYF.

CDR3 residues: CASSQAPGGFRVVGTEAFF. The DNA of the CDR3 is TGCGCCAGCAGCCAAGCACCCGGGGGGTTTCGGGTAGTGGGTACTGAAGCTTTCTTT. This chain connects TRBV4-1 to TRBJ1-1; D might be TRBD1 (5 bases). CDR1 and CDR2 (germline): MGHRA, YSYEKL. Trimming left V 1 base short and J 5 bases short, with 26 bases between. The CDR3 spans 19 residues.

The chain has TRBV5-1 and TRBJ2-7; no clear D. The CDR3 runs 13 residues. The V end was cut by 4 bases, the J end by 3 bases, with 11 bases between. Germline V gene data show CDR1 as SGHRS and CDR2 as YFSETQ. CDR3 in amino acids: CASSEPGRYEQYF. The CDR3 DNA reads as TGCGCCAGCAGCGAACCTGGCCGCTACGAGCAGTACTTC. The full variable domain, rest sourced from reference TRBV5-1 and TRBJ2-7, is KAGVTQTPRYLIKTRGQQVTLSCSPISGHRSVSWYQQTPGQGLQFLFEYFSETQRNKGNFPGRFSGRQFSNSRSEMNVSTLELGDSALYLCASSEPGRYEQYFGPGTRLTVT.

The chain has TRBV4-3 and TRBJ2-1; the match to TRBD2 covers 9 bases. The germline V gene encodes CDR1 LGHNA and CDR2 YSLEER. The CDR3 is 17 residues long. The ends lost 0 bases at V and 8 bases at J; junction bases unmatched: 11. In DNA form, the CDR3 reads TGCGCCAGCAGCCAAGATCGCTTAGCGGGGGCAATTGATGAGCAGTTCTTC. It yields the protein CASSQDRLAGAIDEQFF.

V gene TRBV2 combines with J gene TRBJ2-2; TRBD1 might be the D (5 bases). Germline values: CDR1 SNHLY, CDR2 FYNNEI. CDR3 length: 14 amino acids. V lost 8 bases, J lost 5 bases, and 15 bases lay in between. CDR3 amino acids: CASGETPGTGELFF. CDR3 DNA sequence: TGTGCCAGCGGGGAAACACCAGGGACCGGGGAGCTGTTTTTT.

The chain combines TRBV7-2 with TRBJ1-5; D unclear. Germline V gene sequence: CDR1 SGHTA, CDR2 FQGNSA. The CDR3 is made up of 14 amino acids. The germline V and J ends were trimmed by 0 bases and 7 bases, with 10 bases remaining between them. The CDR3: CASSLAPKEQPQHF. For the CDR3, the DNA is TGTGCCAGCAGCTTAGCGCCAAAGGAACAGCCCCAGCATTTT.

The chain employs TRBV12-5 and TRBJ1-1, with TRBD1 as a possible D gene (6 bases). The CDR3 length is 15 residues. Germline V CDR1 and CDR2: LGHNT, FRNRAP. The V gene lost 1 base and the J gene lost 5 bases, with 14 bases spanning the gap. The CDR3 bases are TGTGCTAGTGGTTTGGCGAGACAGGATCAAACTGAAGCTTTCTTT. Translation gives CASGLARQDQTEAFF.